This T cell receptor beta chain derives from a study of patients and donors after allogeneic stem cell transplantation. TCRdb processed the RT-PCR reads anew with MiXCR; each CDR3 protein has one entry. The data hold approximately 200,000 distinct CDR3 sequences, with around 41% observed a single time. Germline trimming cut 7 bases from V and 5 bases from J; bases unmatched to any gene: 4. CDR3 size: 12 residues. The germline CDR1 and CDR2 sequences are SQVTM and ANQGSEA. The sequenced material came from blood, either unsorted or a sorted T cell fraction (not recorded which). This clonotype was obtained from a human donor who was either an allogeneic HSCT recipient or a stem cell or donor lymphocyte infusion donor (not recorded which). It is not recorded whose cells these are; they may come from a transplant donor. The chain is built from TRBV29-1 and TRBJ1-2, with 10 bases that match TRBD1. CDR3 in DNA: TGCAGCGCCGGGACAGGGGAGTATGGCTACACCTTC. Protein: CSAGTGEYGYTF.